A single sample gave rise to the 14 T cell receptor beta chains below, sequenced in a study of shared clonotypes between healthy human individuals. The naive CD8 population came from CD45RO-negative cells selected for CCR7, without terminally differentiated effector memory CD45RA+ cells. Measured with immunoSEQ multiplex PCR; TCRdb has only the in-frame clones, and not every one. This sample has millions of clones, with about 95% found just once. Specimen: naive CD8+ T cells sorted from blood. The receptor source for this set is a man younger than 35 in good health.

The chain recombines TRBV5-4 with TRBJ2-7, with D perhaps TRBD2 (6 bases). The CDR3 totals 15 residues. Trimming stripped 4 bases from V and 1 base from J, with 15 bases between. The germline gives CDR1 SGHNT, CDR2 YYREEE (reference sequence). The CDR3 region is CASSGLGTPSYEQYF. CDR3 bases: TGTGCCAGCAGCGGACTCGGGACTCCATCCTACGAGCAGTACTTC.

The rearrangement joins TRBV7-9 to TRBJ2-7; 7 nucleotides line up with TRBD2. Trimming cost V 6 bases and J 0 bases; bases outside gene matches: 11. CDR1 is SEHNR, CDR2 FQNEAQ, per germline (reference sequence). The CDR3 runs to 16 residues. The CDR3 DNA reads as TGTGCCAGCAGTCCCCCGACTAGCAGAAGCTCCTACGAGCAGTACTTC. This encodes CASSPPTSRSSYEQYF.

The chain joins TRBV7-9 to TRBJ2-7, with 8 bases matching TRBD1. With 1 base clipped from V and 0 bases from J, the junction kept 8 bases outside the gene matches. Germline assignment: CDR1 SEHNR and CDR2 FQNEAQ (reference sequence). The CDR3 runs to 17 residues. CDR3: CASSLVRGPTNSYEQYF. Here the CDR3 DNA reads TGTGCCAGCAGCTTAGTCAGGGGGCCGACGAACTCCTACGAGCAGTACTTC.

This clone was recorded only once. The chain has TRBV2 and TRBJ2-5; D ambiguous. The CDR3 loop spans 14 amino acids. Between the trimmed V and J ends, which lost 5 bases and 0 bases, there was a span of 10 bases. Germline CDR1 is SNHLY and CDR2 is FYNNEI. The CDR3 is CASSIKRYQETQYF. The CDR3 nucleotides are TGTGCCAGCAGTATTAAAAGGTACCAAGAGACCCAGTACTTC.

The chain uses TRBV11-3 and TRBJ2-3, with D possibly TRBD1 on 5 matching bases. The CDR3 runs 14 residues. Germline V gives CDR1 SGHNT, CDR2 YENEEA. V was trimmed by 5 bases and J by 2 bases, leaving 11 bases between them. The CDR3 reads CASSPGHLTDTQYF. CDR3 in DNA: TGTGCCAGCAGCCCAGGACACCTCACAGATACGCAGTATTTT. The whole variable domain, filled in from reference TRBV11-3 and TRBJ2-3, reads EAGVVQSPRYKIIEKKQPVAFWCNPISGHNTLYWYLQNLGQGPELLIRYENEEAVDDSQLPKDRFSAERLKGVDSTLKIQPAELGDSAVYLCASSPGHLTDTQYFGPGTRLTVL.

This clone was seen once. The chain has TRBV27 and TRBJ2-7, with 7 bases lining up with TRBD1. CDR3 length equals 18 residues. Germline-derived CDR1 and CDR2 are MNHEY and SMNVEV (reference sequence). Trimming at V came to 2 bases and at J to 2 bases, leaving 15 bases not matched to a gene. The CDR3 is CASSLKRTYGTDAYEQYF. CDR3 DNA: TGTGCCAGCAGTTTAAAGCGGACATACGGGACAGACGCCTACGAGCAGTACTTC.

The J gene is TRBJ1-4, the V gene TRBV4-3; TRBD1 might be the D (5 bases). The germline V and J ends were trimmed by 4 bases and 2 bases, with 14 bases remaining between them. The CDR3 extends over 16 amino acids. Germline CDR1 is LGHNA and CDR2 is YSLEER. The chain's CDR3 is CASSPATRGTNEKLFF. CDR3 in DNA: TGCGCCAGCAGCCCAGCAACAAGGGGCACTAATGAAAAACTGTTTTTT.

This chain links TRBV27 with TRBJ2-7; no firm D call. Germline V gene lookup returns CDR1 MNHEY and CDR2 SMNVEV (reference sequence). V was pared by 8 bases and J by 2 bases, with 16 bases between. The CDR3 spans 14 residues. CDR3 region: CASRSSTVAYEQYF. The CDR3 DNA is TGTGCCAGCCGTTCTTCGACGGTCGCCTACGAGCAGTACTTC.

The CDR3 nucleotides are TGTGCCAGCAACCTACAGGGGGCGTACACTGAAGCTTTCTTT. It specifies CASNLQGAYTEAFF. The gene calls are TRBV13 and TRBJ1-1; 9 bases match TRBD1. The CDR3 contains 14 residues. Unmatched junction bases numbered 6, after V lost 7 bases and J lost 3 bases. Looked up from germline, CDR1 is PRHDT and CDR2 is FYEKMQ (reference sequence).

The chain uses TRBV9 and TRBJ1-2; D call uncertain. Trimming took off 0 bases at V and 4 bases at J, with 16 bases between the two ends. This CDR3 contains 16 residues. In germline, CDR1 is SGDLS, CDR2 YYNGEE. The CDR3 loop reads CASSVESRNPSYGYTF. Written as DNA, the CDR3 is TGTGCCAGCAGCGTAGAATCGAGGAACCCCTCCTATGGCTACACCTTC.

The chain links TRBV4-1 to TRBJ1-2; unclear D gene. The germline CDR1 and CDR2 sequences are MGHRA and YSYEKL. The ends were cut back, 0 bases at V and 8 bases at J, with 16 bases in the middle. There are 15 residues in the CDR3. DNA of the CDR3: TGCGCCAGCAGCCAAGACCGGGGAGGAGTGGAAGGCTACACCTTC. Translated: CASSQDRGGVEGYTF.

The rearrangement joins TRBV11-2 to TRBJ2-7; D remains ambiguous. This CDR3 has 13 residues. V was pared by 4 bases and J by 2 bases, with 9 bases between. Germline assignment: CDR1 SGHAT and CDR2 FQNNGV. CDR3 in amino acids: CASSWSSAYEQYF. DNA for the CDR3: TGTGCCAGCAGCTGGTCATCCGCCTACGAGCAGTACTTC.

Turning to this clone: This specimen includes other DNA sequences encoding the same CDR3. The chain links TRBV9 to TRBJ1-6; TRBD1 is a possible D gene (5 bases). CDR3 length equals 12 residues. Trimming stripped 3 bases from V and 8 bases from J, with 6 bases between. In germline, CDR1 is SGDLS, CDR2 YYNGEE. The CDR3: CASSAGDSPLHF. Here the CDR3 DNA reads TGTGCCAGCAGCGCGGGGGATTCACCCCTCCACTTT.

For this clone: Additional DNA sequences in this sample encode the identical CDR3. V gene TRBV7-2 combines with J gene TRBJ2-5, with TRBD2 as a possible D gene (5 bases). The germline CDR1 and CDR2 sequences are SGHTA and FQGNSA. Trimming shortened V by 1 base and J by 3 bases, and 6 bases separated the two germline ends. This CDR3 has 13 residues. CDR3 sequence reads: CASSLDGEETQYF. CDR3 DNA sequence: TGTGCCAGCAGCTTAGACGGGGAAGAGACCCAGTACTTC.